These 31 T cell receptor beta chains originate from one sample sequenced in a study of response to subunit inactivated influenza vaccine. Using its own MiXCR run on the RT-PCR reads, TCRdb lists one record per CDR3 protein. The sample lists roughly 790,000 distinct CDR3 sequences; 21% were seen once. The source was PBMCs from blood, collected roughly 5 days after vaccination. These receptors were taken from a man aged 50 to 59 who received an inactivated influenza vaccine.

This clonotype was seen only a few times. The chain combines TRBV20-1 with TRBJ2-3; D ambiguous. V lost 0 bases to trimming and J lost 3 bases, with 7 bases between them. The length of the CDR3 is 13 residues. The germline V gene has CDR1 DFQATT and CDR2 SNEGSKA (reference sequence). The CDR3 region has the DNA TGCAGTGCTAGAGATCCAGCAACAGATACGCAGTATTTT. This codes for CSARDPATDTQYF.

The V gene is TRBV7-9, the J gene TRBJ2-7; 12 bases are a match to TRBD2. This CDR3 spans 17 amino acids. V was clipped by 5 bases and J by 2 bases; unmatched bases: 10. Per germline, CDR1 SEHNR and CDR2 FQNEAQ (reference sequence). CDR3 sequence: CASSPPGTSGSPYEQYF. As DNA, the CDR3 is TGTGCCAGCAGCCCGCCGGGGACTAGCGGGTCACCCTACGAGCAGTACTTC. The full variable domain, rest sourced from reference TRBV7-9 and TRBJ2-7, is DTGVSQNPRHKITKRGQNVTFRCDPISEHNRLYWYRQTLGQGPEFLTYFQNEAQLEKSRLLSDRFSAERPKGSFSTLEIQRTEQGDSAMYLCASSPPGTSGSPYEQYFGPGTRLTVT.

The chain combines TRBV2 with TRBJ1-1, with D tentatively TRBD1 (5 bases). Trimming cost V 3 bases and J 1 base, with 9 bases left between them. From germline, CDR1 is SNHLY and CDR2 FYNNEI. There are 14 residues in the CDR3. The CDR3 DNA follows: TGTGCCAGCAGTGAGGGCAGGGCGAACACTGAAGCTTTCTTT. Translated: CASSEGRANTEAFF.

This clonotype showed up just a few times. The chain couples TRBV30 to TRBJ2-7; D call uncertain. The CDR3 runs 11 residues. The germline V gene encodes CDR1 GTSNPN and CDR2 SVGIG (reference sequence). The V gene lost 2 bases and the J gene lost 5 bases, with 7 bases spanning the gap. The CDR3: CAWSFLDEQYF. For the CDR3, the DNA is TGTGCCTGGAGTTTCCTGGACGAGCAGTACTTC.

The chain is built from TRBV5-1 and TRBJ2-1; D is ambiguous. The CDR3 spans 14 residues. Per the germline V gene, CDR1 is SGHRS and CDR2 is YFSETQ. V dropped 0 bases and J dropped 0 bases, with 4 bases sitting between them. The CDR3 DNA sequence: TGCGCCAGCAGCTTGGAGATCTCCTACAATGAGCAGTTCTTC. It translates to CASSLEISYNEQFF.

This clonotype was recorded at least ten times. The J gene is TRBJ2-7, the V gene TRBV29-1, with 7 nucleotides matching TRBD1. The germline V gene encodes CDR1 SQVTM and CDR2 ANQGSEA. This CDR3 is 13 amino acids long. V was pared by 3 bases and J by 3 bases, with 5 bases of the junction left unmatched. The CDR3 nucleotides are TGCAGCGTTGATATAGGGGGCAACTACGAGCAGTACTTC. Translation gives CSVDIGGNYEQYF.

Ten or more counts support this clonotype. This rearrangement joins TRBV28 to TRBJ2-1, with no clear D. Germline V gene sequence: CDR1 MDHEN, CDR2 SYDVKM. V dropped 5 bases and J dropped 8 bases, with 7 bases sitting between them. The CDR3 contains 11 residues. The CDR3 loop is CASSTFHEQFF. The CDR3 DNA follows: TGTGCCAGCAGTACTTTCCATGAGCAGTTCTTC.

V gene TRBV7-2 combines with J gene TRBJ1-1; no reliable D call. Trimming took 1 base from V and 6 from J, leaving 12 bases between them. The CDR3 has 14 residues. Germline V lookup: CDR1 SGHTA, CDR2 FQGNSA. The CDR3 protein is CASSLVVSWAEAFF. The CDR3 coding sequence is TGTGCCAGCAGCTTAGTAGTTTCCTGGGCTGAAGCTTTCTTT.

The genes are TRBV7-9 and TRBJ2-5; no clear D. Looked up from germline, CDR1 is SEHNR and CDR2 is FQNEAQ (reference sequence). Trimming left V 2 bases short and J 2 bases short, with 9 bases between. This CDR3 is built from 14 residues. The CDR3 coding sequence is TGTGCCAGCAGCTTACCCGGACGGCAAGAGACCCAGTACTTC. Its protein product is CASSLPGRQETQYF.

This clonotype was observed once. The chain has TRBV3-1 and TRBJ1-1, with D tentatively TRBD1 (5 bases). V lost 10 bases, J lost 4 bases, and 19 bases lay in between. Looked up from germline, CDR1 is LGHDT and CDR2 is YNNKEL (reference sequence). This CDR3 is 14 amino acids long. CDR3 loop: CATAPQGRSTEAFF. Written as DNA, the CDR3 is TGTGCCACCGCCCCGCAGGGTCGGAGCACTGAAGCTTTCTTT.

The chain employs TRBV28 and TRBJ1-2; 11 bases are a match to TRBD1. The CDR3 has 18 amino acids. CDR1 is MDHEN and CDR2 is SYDVKM in the germline V gene. V lost 4 bases to trimming and J lost 4 bases; unmatched junction nucleotides: 14. CDR3 bases: TGTGCCAGCAGTTCTTTCATCATTCGGACAGGGGGCATCTATGGCTACACCTTC. Amino acid sequence: CASSSFIIRTGGIYGYTF.

The table lists this clonotype with many counts. This rearrangement joins TRBV19 to TRBJ2-5; weak D call: TRBD1 (5 bases). Germline V gene data show CDR1 as LNHDA and CDR2 as SQIVND (reference sequence). This CDR3 contains 13 residues. The ends were cut back, 9 bases at V and 7 bases at J, with 18 bases in the middle. CDR3: CASLDRTSGTQYF. The CDR3 DNA follows: TGTGCCAGCCTCGACAGAACGTCGGGGACCCAGTACTTC.

This clonotype was observed at least ten times. This rearrangement joins TRBV12-3 or TRBV12-4 to TRBJ2-1; 7 positions agree with TRBD1. The CDR3 extends over 12 amino acids. Trimming cost V 7 bases and J 10 bases; bases outside gene matches: 7. CDR3 region: CASKLKGQEQFF. The CDR3 region has the DNA TGTGCCAGCAAGTTAAAGGGACAGGAGCAGTTCTTC.

The chain couples TRBV12-3 or TRBV12-4 to TRBJ2-1; D gene uncertain. This CDR3 has 16 residues. Trimming removed 3 bases at V and 1 base at J, with 13 bases between. CDR3 residues: CASSFHQTLSYNEQFF. The CDR3 DNA reads TGTGCCAGCAGTTTTCATCAGACGCTTTCCTACAATGAGCAGTTCTTC.

This clonotype was detected many times. The V gene is TRBV2, the J gene TRBJ1-2, with a tentative D call TRBD1 (5 bases). Germline values: CDR1 SNHLY, CDR2 FYNNEI. Trimming left V 8 bases short and J 8 bases short, with 12 bases between. The CDR3 runs 11 residues. CDR3 residues: CASGRGEGYTF. CDR3 DNA: TGTGCCAGCGGTCGAGGGGAGGGCTACACCTTC.

The rearrangement uses TRBV5-4 and TRBJ1-4; D gene unclear. The CDR3 is made up of 17 amino acids. Germline V gene sequence: CDR1 SGHNT, CDR2 YYREEE (reference sequence). The ends were cut back, 4 bases at V and 0 bases at J, with 16 bases in the middle. The CDR3: CASSPSAGSPTNEKLFF. The CDR3 bases are TGTGCCAGCAGCCCCTCAGCAGGATCACCAACTAATGAAAAACTGTTTTTT.

This chain joins TRBV7-2 and TRBJ2-7; 8 nucleotides match TRBD1. The CDR3 sequence is 17 residues long. V shed 2 bases, J shed 5 bases, and the junction held 14 bases outside the gene matches. Germline values: CDR1 SGHTA, CDR2 FQGNSA. DNA for the CDR3: TGTGCCAGCAGCTTAATGCCGGGTGGGACAGGATCCCACGAGCAGTACTTC. It encodes CASSLMPGGTGSHEQYF.

In this sample, this clonotype turned up a few times. This CDR3 reads CATRGPNEQYF. The DNA of the CDR3 is TGTGCCACCCGGGGTCCCAACGAGCAGTACTTC. This rearrangement joins TRBV18 to TRBJ2-7, with D perhaps TRBD2 (5 bases). The germline gives CDR1 KGHSH, CDR2 LQKENI. Trimming took off 10 bases at V and 5 bases at J, with 12 bases between the two ends. This CDR3 is 11 amino acids long.

V gene TRBV5-1 combines with J gene TRBJ2-3; perhaps TRBD1 as D (6 bases). CDR1 and CDR2 from the germline V gene are SGHRS and YFSETQ. V lost 4 bases, J lost 4 bases, and 16 bases lay in between. This CDR3 spans 15 amino acids. CDR3 DNA sequence: TGCGCCAGCAGCCTGGACAGACCCGGGGCAGATACGCAGTATTTT. The encoded protein is CASSLDRPGADTQYF.

The chain links TRBV7-9 to TRBJ2-7; a weak D match, TRBD1 (5 bases). Germline V gene sequence: CDR1 SEHNR, CDR2 FQNEAQ (reference sequence). Trimming took off 5 bases at V and 0 bases at J, with 14 bases between the two ends. The CDR3 has 15 amino acids. CDR3 region: CASSAVDRNSYEQYF. CDR3 nucleotide sequence: TGTGCCAGCAGCGCCGTCGACAGAAACTCCTACGAGCAGTACTTC.

The DNA of the CDR3 is TGCAGTGCTAGAGATGGGGTATTGGAGACCCAGTACTTC. Its translation is CSARDGVLETQYF. The genes are TRBV20-1 and TRBJ2-5; D is undetermined. The CDR3 is 13 amino acids. Germline CDR1 is DFQATT and CDR2 is SNEGSKA (reference sequence). Deletions cut 0 bases from V and 5 bases from J, with 10 bases between.

This rearrangement joins TRBV18 to TRBJ1-2; D not resolved. The germline V gene encodes CDR1 KGHSH and CDR2 LQKENI. V lost 0 bases, J lost 9 bases, and 14 bases lay in between. The CDR3 runs 14 residues. The CDR3 region is CASSPPGQAGRYTF. In DNA, the CDR3 is TGTGCCAGCTCACCACCTGGGCAGGCCGGTCGCTACACCTTC. The full variable domain, rest sourced from reference TRBV18 and TRBJ1-2, is NAGVMQNPRHLVRRRGQEARLRCSPMKGHSHVYWYRQLPEEGLKFMVYLQKENIIDESGMPKERFSAEFPKEGPSILRIQQVVRGDSAAYFCASSPPGQAGRYTFGSGTRLTVV.

The chain employs TRBV6-1 and TRBJ2-2; D remains ambiguous. CDR1 MNHNS and CDR2 SASEGT come from the germline V gene. CDR3 length: 11 amino acids. Between the trimmed V and J ends, which lost 3 bases and 12 bases, there was a span of 8 bases. The CDR3: CASSDPHQLFF. As DNA, the CDR3 is TGTGCCAGCAGTGACCCGCATCAGCTGTTTTTT.

This clonotype was detected many times. The rearrangement links TRBV29-1 to TRBJ2-3, with D maybe TRBD2 (6 bases). Between the trimmed V and J ends, which lost 7 bases and 4 bases, there was a span of 15 bases. The CDR3 has 13 residues. Germline V gene lookup returns CDR1 SQVTM and CDR2 ANQGSEA. CDR3 in amino acids: CSARGILPDTQYF. DNA for the CDR3: TGCAGCGCTCGGGGGATCCTCCCAGATACGCAGTATTTT.

The genes are TRBV6-5 and TRBJ2-7, with 8 nucleotides matching TRBD1. J was trimmed by 7 bases and V by 0 bases; bases with no gene match: 8. The CDR3 extends over 15 amino acids. The germline gives CDR1 MNHEY, CDR2 SVGAGI. The CDR3 here is CASSYSVRGRVEQYF. The CDR3 DNA reads as TGTGCCAGCAGTTACTCAGTCAGGGGGCGGGTGGAGCAGTACTTC.

The rearrangement uses TRBV15 and TRBJ2-7, with 10 bases lining up with TRBD2. CDR1 is LNHNV, CDR2 YYDKDF, per germline (reference sequence). This CDR3 comprises 14 residues. With V trimmed by 8 bases and J by 1 base, 5 bases remained unmatched. In nucleotides, the CDR3 is TGTGCCACCCGAGCTAGCGGGGGTTCCTACGAGCAGTACTTC. Translated: CATRASGGSYEQYF.

The chain employs TRBV5-6 and TRBJ1-2, with D possibly matching TRBD1 (6 bases). Germline V CDR1 and CDR2: SGHDT, YYEEEE. Trimming removed 0 bases from V and 8 bases from J, with 14 bases in between. The CDR3 is 14 residues long. CDR3 loop: CASSLAGTRGGYTF. CDR3 sequence (DNA): TGTGCCAGCAGCTTGGCGGGGACAAGGGGCGGCTACACCTTC.

Only a few counts were recorded for this clonotype. The CDR3 loop reads CASSQAGNPQHF. As DNA, the CDR3 is TGTGCCAGCAGCCAAGCAGGTAACCCCCAGCATTTT. The genes are TRBV3-1 and TRBJ1-5, with D hard to call. The CDR3 runs 12 residues. Deletions cut 1 base from V and 10 bases from J, with 8 bases between. Germline-derived CDR1 and CDR2 are LGHDT and YNNKEL (reference sequence). The whole variable domain, remainder taken from reference TRBV3-1 and TRBJ1-5, is DTAVSQTPKYLVTQMGNDKSIKCEQNLGHDTMYWYKQDSKKFLKIMFSYNNKELIINETVPNRFSPKSPDKAHLNLHINSLELGDSAVYFCASSQAGNPQHFGDGTRLSIL.

Only a few counts were recorded for this clonotype. The rearrangement joins TRBV4-2 to TRBJ2-3, with D uncertain. CDR3 length: 15 residues. Trimming took 4 bases from V and 1 from J, leaving 12 bases between them. Looked up from germline, CDR1 is LGHNA and CDR2 is YNFKEQ. The CDR3 DNA follows: TGTGCCAGCAGCCCAAACGAGCGTGGCACAGATACGCAGTATTTT. This translates into CASSPNERGTDTQYF.

The chain carries TRBV3-1 and TRBJ2-5, with TRBD2 identical over 9 bases. J was trimmed by 13 bases and V by 3 bases; bases with no gene match: 9. The germline CDR1 and CDR2 sequences are LGHDT and YNNKEL (reference sequence). CDR3 size: 13 residues. The CDR3 here is CASSQGLATKMYF. CDR3 nucleotide sequence: TGTGCCAGCAGCCAGGGACTAGCCACCAAGATGTACTTC.

This clonotype was detected ten times or more. The chain has TRBV9 and TRBJ2-5; no clear D gene. V lost 3 bases to trimming and J lost 8 bases, with 17 bases between them. CDR3 length equals 14 residues. CDR1 SGDLS and CDR2 YYNGEE come from the germline V gene. This CDR3 reads CASSANLELDTQYF. The DNA for the CDR3 is TGTGCCAGCAGCGCCAACCTCGAGTTGGATACCCAGTACTTC.